This passage covers 27 T cell receptor beta chains from one sample sequenced in a study of T cell repertoires in cytomegalovirus infection. TCRdb redid the calling of the reads with MiXCR, one entry per CDR3 protein. Of some 920,000 distinct CDR3 sequences in the sample, approximately 33% are singletons; the top ten hold around an eighth. The antigens of these receptors remain unknown. The sample consisted of cultured CD8+ T cells from PBMCs, taken from culture after CMV antigen stimulation. The source is a human donor in good health (CMV status not recorded). Some clones in this sample may be carry-over from other donors' samples.

This chain connects TRBV27 to TRBJ2-1; TRBD2 might be the D (6 bases). The germline V and J ends were trimmed by 6 bases and 4 bases, with 16 bases remaining between them. Germline lookup yields CDR1 MNHEY and CDR2 SMNVEV (reference sequence). This CDR3 has 15 residues. CDR3 loop: CASSRSTGGYNEQFF. CDR3 bases: TGTGCCAGCAGCCGGTCGACCGGGGGTTACAATGAGCAGTTCTTC.

The chain employs TRBV7-9 and TRBJ1-1, with D unresolved. The germline gives CDR1 SEHNR, CDR2 FQNEAQ (reference sequence). This CDR3 region has 15 residues. V was shortened by 5 bases and J by 0 bases, with 13 bases between the two germline ends. CDR3 in amino acids: CASSPPHRLNTEAFF. CDR3 in DNA: TGTGCCAGCAGCCCCCCGCACAGATTGAACACTGAAGCTTTCTTT.

This clonotype was counted only a few times. The rearrangement joins TRBV12-3 or TRBV12-4 to TRBJ2-5; TRBD1 matches 10 bases. After removal of 8 bases from V and 4 bases from J, the junction contained 16 bases not matched to a gene. This CDR3 contains 17 residues. The CDR3 loop is CASFPSSWGQGRETQYF. Written as DNA, the CDR3 is TGTGCCAGCTTTCCCTCTTCCTGGGGACAGGGGCGAGAGACCCAGTACTTC.

The chain is built from TRBV7-2 and TRBJ1-5; 7 positions agree with TRBD1. V shed 4 bases and J 0 bases; nucleotides not matched to a gene: 9. Germline V gene sequence: CDR1 SGHTA, CDR2 FQGNSA. The CDR3 totals 17 residues. This CDR3 reads CASSSRTGTYSNQPQHF. DNA for the CDR3: TGTGCCAGCAGCTCGCGGACAGGCACCTATAGCAATCAGCCCCAGCATTTT. The full variable domain, its missing parts supplied by reference TRBV7-2 and TRBJ1-5, is GAGVSQSPSNKVTEKGKDVELRCDPISGHTALYWYRQSLGQGLEFLIYFQGNSAPDKSGLPSDRFSAERTGGSVSTLTIQRTQQEDSAVYLCASSSRTGTYSNQPQHFGDGTRLSIL.

This clonotype was seen more than once but under ten times. CDR3 sequence (DNA): TGTGCCAGCAGTTTGGCGTTAGGTAATTCACCCCTCCACTTT. It translates to CASSLALGNSPLHF. The genes are TRBV6-5 and TRBJ1-6, with no clear D. V lost 4 bases and J 6 bases, leaving 10 bases between the germline ends. The CDR3 is 14 residues long. Germline CDR1 is MNHEY and CDR2 is SVGAGI.

This clonotype has at least ten counts. The chain has TRBV7-2 and TRBJ2-3; no reliable D call. Germline assignment: CDR1 SGHTA and CDR2 FQGNSA. CDR3 length: 13 residues. Trimming removed 4 bases at V and 4 bases at J, with 9 bases between. Here the CDR3 DNA reads TGTGCCAGCAGCTCGGCCTTGGCAGATACGCAGTATTTT. Protein sequence: CASSSALADTQYF.

This clonotype occurred many times. The V call is TRBV4-1, the J call TRBJ2-2; D ambiguous. CDR1 and CDR2 from the germline V gene are MGHRA and YSYEKL. This CDR3 spans 13 amino acids. Deletions cut 4 bases from V and 8 bases from J, with 11 bases between. The CDR3 is CASSPQWGGELFF. The CDR3 nucleotides read TGCGCCAGCAGCCCCCAGTGGGGTGGGGAGCTGTTTTTT.

This clonotype has more than one count but fewer than ten. The chain carries TRBV14 and TRBJ1-2; D uncertain. The CDR3 is 15 amino acids. Trimming left V 1 base short and J 0 bases short, with 9 bases between. Germline loops: CDR1 SGHDN, CDR2 FVKESK. CDR3 protein: CASSQAGMANYGYTF. The CDR3 DNA reads as TGTGCCAGCAGCCAAGCAGGAATGGCTAACTATGGCTACACCTTC.

In this sample, this clonotype turned up a few times. This chain uses TRBV6-5 with TRBJ2-2; D is perhaps TRBD1 (5 bases). The V gene lost 3 bases and the J gene lost 3 bases, with 14 bases spanning the gap. The CDR3 covers 16 residues. Germline assignment: CDR1 MNHEY and CDR2 SVGAGI. CDR3: CASSYGVRVDTGELFF. CDR3 in DNA: TGTGCCAGCAGTTATGGAGTCAGGGTGGACACCGGGGAGCTGTTTTTT.

This clonotype turned up a few times. The chain joins TRBV9 to TRBJ1-1; D unclear. The CDR3 has 15 residues. Trimming stripped 7 bases from V and 2 bases from J, with 18 bases between. Germline V gene sequence: CDR1 SGDLS, CDR2 YYNGEE. CDR3 sequence: CASAPGKSANTEAFF. DNA of the CDR3: TGTGCCAGCGCCCCGGGGAAGTCGGCAAACACTGAAGCTTTCTTT.

Only a few counts were recorded for this clonotype. The V call is TRBV5-4, the J call TRBJ2-1; TRBD2 agrees at 8 bases. V gave up 4 bases and J gave up 5 bases; unmatched junction bases: 11. The CDR3 runs to 16 residues. Germline V gene data show CDR1 as SGHNT and CDR2 as YYREEE (reference sequence). CDR3 sequence: CASSPPGGRGHNEQFF. The CDR3 region has the DNA TGTGCCAGCAGCCCCCCGGGAGGGCGGGGGCACAATGAGCAGTTCTTC.

The chain recombines TRBV2 with TRBJ2-1; 10 bases agree with TRBD1. Germline V gene sequence: CDR1 SNHLY, CDR2 FYNNEI. The CDR3 runs to 14 residues. Trimming at V came to 9 bases and at J to 3 bases, leaving 5 bases not matched to a gene. CDR3 sequence (DNA): TGTGCCAGGACAGGGGGCCTTCTCTACAATGAGCAGTTCTTC. Translating it yields CARTGGLLYNEQFF. Supplemented by reference TRBV2 and TRBJ2-1, the full variable domain reads EPEVTQTPSHQVTQMGQEVILRCVPISNHLYFYWYRQILGQKVEFLVSFYNNEISEKSEIFDDQFSVERPDGSNFTLKIRSTKLEDSAMYFCARTGGLLYNEQFFGPGTRLTVL.

This clonotype was recorded a few times. The V call is TRBV7-9, the J call TRBJ2-2; TRBD2 agrees at 14 bases. This CDR3 comprises 17 residues. Germline V gene lookup returns CDR1 SEHNR and CDR2 FQNEAQ (reference sequence). J gave up 4 bases and V 4 bases, and 5 bases lay outside the gene matches. CDR3 nucleotide sequence: TGTGCCAGCAGCTGGACTAGCGGGGGGCGCCCCACCGGGGAGCTGTTTTTT. Translated, it gives CASSWTSGGRPTGELFF. Full variable domain (missing parts from reference TRBV7-9 and TRBJ2-2): DTGVSQNPRHKITKRGQNVTFRCDPISEHNRLYWYRQTLGQGPEFLTYFQNEAQLEKSRLLSDRFSAERPKGSFSTLEIQRTEQGDSAMYLCASSWTSGGRPTGELFFGEGSRLTVL.

This clonotype was recorded many times. The chain carries TRBV7-9 and TRBJ1-1, with 7 nucleotides matching TRBD1. From germline, CDR1 is SEHNR and CDR2 FQNEAQ (reference sequence). The J segment lost 1 base and the V segment lost 4 bases, leaving 9 bases of the junction unmatched. There are 16 residues in the CDR3. CDR3 sequence (DNA): TGTGCCAGCAGCTCTGTTACCGGGACAGCGAACACTGAAGCTTTCTTT. As protein: CASSSVTGTANTEAFF.

The CDR3 reads CATSKIWGRETQYF. CDR3 coding DNA: TGTGCCACCAGCAAAATTTGGGGTAGAGAGACCCAGTACTTC. This chain connects TRBV15 to TRBJ2-5, with D hard to call. This CDR3 region has 14 residues. Germline V gene lookup returns CDR1 LNHNV and CDR2 YYDKDF (reference sequence). Trimming took off 4 bases at V and 4 bases at J, with 13 bases between the two ends.

The chain combines TRBV3-1 with TRBJ2-7, with 7 bases matching TRBD1. The CDR3 runs to 14 residues. The germline gives CDR1 LGHDT, CDR2 YNNKEL (reference sequence). V shed 6 bases and J 5 bases; nucleotides not matched to a gene: 10. CDR3 in DNA: TGTGCCAGCAGTGAACGGGACAGACCTCACGAGCAGTACTTC. This encodes CASSERDRPHEQYF.

The rearrangement uses TRBV28 and TRBJ2-5; the D gene could be TRBD1 or TRBD2 (6 bases each). This CDR3 has 14 residues. Germline-derived CDR1 and CDR2 are MDHEN and SYDVKM. V was cut by 8 bases and J by 1 base, with 14 bases left in between. The CDR3 loop is CASGGGVSQETQYF. CDR3 bases: TGTGCCAGCGGGGGCGGGGTCTCCCAAGAGACCCAGTACTTC.

The chain uses TRBV4-1 and TRBJ2-2; weak D call: TRBD1 (6 bases). Germline loops: CDR1 MGHRA, CDR2 YSYEKL. This CDR3 spans 16 amino acids. V lost 0 bases and J 4 bases, leaving 12 bases between the germline ends. CDR3 DNA sequence: TGCGCCAGCAGCCAAGATCAGGGGACGAGCACCGGGGAGCTGTTTTTT. Protein: CASSQDQGTSTGELFF.

V and J are TRBV15 and TRBJ2-2, with 8 bases that match TRBD1. This CDR3 has 17 amino acids. Germline values: CDR1 LNHNV, CDR2 YYDKDF (reference sequence). V gave up 3 bases and J gave up 6 bases; unmatched junction bases: 12. The chain's CDR3 is CATSSLSLQGAAGELFF. As DNA, the CDR3 is TGTGCCACCAGCAGCCTTAGCTTGCAGGGGGCTGCCGGGGAGCTGTTTTTT.

In this sample, this clonotype turned up a few times. The chain combines TRBV14 with TRBJ1-1; D remains ambiguous. Germline V gene sequence: CDR1 SGHDN, CDR2 FVKESK. The CDR3 consists of 14 residues. With 0 bases removed from V and 2 bases from J, the gap between germline ends came to 7 bases. The CDR3 protein is CASSQDGVNTEAFF. CDR3 in DNA: TGTGCCAGCAGCCAAGACGGGGTTAACACTGAAGCTTTCTTT.

The rearrangement links TRBV29-1 to TRBJ2-6; no reliable D call. The ends were cut back, 2 bases at V and 0 bases at J, with 8 bases in the middle. This CDR3 has 15 amino acids. The germline V gene has CDR1 SQVTM and CDR2 ANQGSEA. CDR3 DNA sequence: TGCAGCGTTGAACTTCGAGTCTCTGGGGCCAACGTCCTGACTTTC. Its translation is CSVELRVSGANVLTF.

The J gene is TRBJ2-3, the V gene TRBV9; a possible D gene is TRBD2 (7 bases). The germline V and J ends were trimmed by 0 bases and 5 bases, with 13 bases remaining between them. Germline CDR1 and CDR2: SGDLS and YYNGEE. The CDR3 runs to 15 residues. The DNA of the CDR3 is TGTGCCAGCAGCGTAGATCGGGGGGCTCTAGATACGCAGTATTTT. Protein sequence: CASSVDRGALDTQYF.

The V gene is TRBV27, the J gene TRBJ2-3, with unresolved D. V lost 6 bases, J lost 0 bases, and 13 bases lay in between. The germline V gene has CDR1 MNHEY and CDR2 SMNVEV (reference sequence). CDR3 length: 15 residues. The DNA of the CDR3 is TGTGCCAGCAGACGCGTCGATTCTAGCACAGATACGCAGTATTTT. Protein sequence: CASRRVDSSTDTQYF.

This clonotype was seen ten or more times. The rearrangement uses TRBV20-1 and TRBJ2-2; D is unclear. The germline V gene encodes CDR1 DFQATT and CDR2 SNEGSKA (reference sequence). This CDR3 is 13 amino acids long. Between the trimmed V and J ends, which lost 0 bases and 1 base, there was a span of 3 bases. CDR3 in DNA: TGCAGTGCTAGAGACCTGAACACCGGGGAGCTGTTTTTT. Translating gives CSARDLNTGELFF.

This clonotype was picked up many times. V usage is TRBV18 and J usage is TRBJ2-1; 15 bases agree with TRBD2. The germline V gene encodes CDR1 KGHSH and CDR2 LQKENI. The V segment lost 3 bases and the J segment 9 bases; nucleotides outside the gene matches: 6. The CDR3 consists of 16 residues. The CDR3 region has the DNA TGTGCCAGCTCACCCTGGACTAGCGGGGGGGCCATTGAGCAGTTCTTC. It translates to CASSPWTSGGAIEQFF. Together with reference TRBV18 and TRBJ2-1, the CDR3 gives the full variable domain: NAGVMQNPRHLVRRRGQEARLRCSPMKGHSHVYWYRQLPEEGLKFMVYLQKENIIDESGMPKERFSAEFPKEGPSILRIQQVVRGDSAAYFCASSPWTSGGAIEQFFGPGTRLTVL.

CDR3 protein: CASSGRRGYGGYTF. CDR3 nucleotide sequence: TGTGCCAGCAGCGGTCGAAGGGGGTATGGTGGCTACACCTTC. This chain joins TRBV27 and TRBJ1-2, with D perhaps TRBD1 (6 bases). V was pared by 6 bases and J by 7 bases, with 18 bases between. The CDR3 sequence is 14 residues long. Germline V gene data show CDR1 as MNHEY and CDR2 as SMNVEV (reference sequence).

This clonotype was observed a few times. The chain combines TRBV6-2 or TRBV6-3 with TRBJ2-1; 13 nucleotides align to TRBD2. J was trimmed by 9 bases and V by 6 bases; bases with no gene match: 8. The CDR3 extends over 15 amino acids. Per germline, CDR1 MNHEY and CDR2 SVGEGT. CDR3 sequence: CASRTGGTSGIEQFF. Here the CDR3 DNA reads TGTGCCAGCAGGACGGGCGGGACTAGCGGGATTGAGCAGTTCTTC.